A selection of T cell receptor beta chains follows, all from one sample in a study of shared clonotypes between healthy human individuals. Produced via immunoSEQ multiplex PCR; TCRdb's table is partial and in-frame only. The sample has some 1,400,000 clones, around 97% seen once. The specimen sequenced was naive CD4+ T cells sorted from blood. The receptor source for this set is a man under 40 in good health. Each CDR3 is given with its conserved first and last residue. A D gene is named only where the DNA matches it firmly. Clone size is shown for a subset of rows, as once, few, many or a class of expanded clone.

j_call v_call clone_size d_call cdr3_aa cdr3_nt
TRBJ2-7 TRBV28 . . CASTRTPGSEQYF TGTGCCAGCACCCGGACTCCCGGCTCCGAGCAGTACTTC
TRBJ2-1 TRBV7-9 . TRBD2 CASSVSGRSSYNEQFF TGTGCCAGCAGCGTTAGCGGGAGGAGCTCCTACAATGAGCAGTTCTTC
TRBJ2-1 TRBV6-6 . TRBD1 CASSPKQGAGNEQFF TGTGCCAGCAGTCCAAAACAGGGGGCGGGCAATGAGCAGTTCTTC
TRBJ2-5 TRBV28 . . CASSLGPGADQETQYF TGTGCCAGCAGTTTAGGTCCAGGGGCCGACCAAGAGACCCAGTACTTC
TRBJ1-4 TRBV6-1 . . CASSEGLSEKLFF TGTGCCAGCAGTGAAGGGTTGAGTGAAAAACTGTTTTTT
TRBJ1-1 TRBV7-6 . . CASSLAKGAHTEAFF TGTGCCAGCAGCTTAGCGAAAGGGGCGCACACTGAAGCTTTCTTT
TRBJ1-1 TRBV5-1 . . CASSLGQALNTEAFF TGCGCCAGCAGCTTGGGACAGGCCCTGAACACTGAAGCTTTCTTT
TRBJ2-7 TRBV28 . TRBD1 CASSWDRSSYEQYF TGTGCCAGCAGTTGGGACAGGAGCTCCTACGAGCAGTACTTC
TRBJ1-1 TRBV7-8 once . CASSLGDWGLNTEAFF TGTGCCAGCAGCTTAGGGGATTGGGGTTTGAACACTGAAGCTTTCTTT
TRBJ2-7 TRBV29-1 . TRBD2 CSVTSGTYEQYF TGCAGCGTCACTAGCGGGACCTACGAGCAGTACTTC
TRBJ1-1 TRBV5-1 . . CASSLVFRGTEAFF TGCGCCAGCAGCTTGGTGTTCCGGGGCACTGAAGCTTTCTTT
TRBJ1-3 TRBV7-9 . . CASSLVGQTNTIYF TGTGCCAGCAGCTTAGTAGGCCAGACAAACACCATATATTTT
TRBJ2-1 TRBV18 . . CASSPPGTYNEQFF TGTGCCAGCTCACCACCAGGGACCTACAATGAGCAGTTCTTC
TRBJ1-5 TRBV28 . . CASSRDNSNQPQHF TGTGCCAGCAGTCGGGACAATAGCAATCAGCCCCAGCATTTT
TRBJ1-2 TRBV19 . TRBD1 CASQKRQGLFNGYTF TGTGCCAGTCAAAAAAGACAGGGCCTCTTCAATGGCTACACCTTC
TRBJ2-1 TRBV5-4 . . CASSLAVGSSNEQFF TGTGCCAGCAGCTTGGCCGTCGGGAGTAGTAATGAGCAGTTCTTC
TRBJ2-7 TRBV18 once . CASSPLDGSYEQYF TGTGCCAGCTCACCCTTGGACGGATCCTACGAGCAGTACTTC
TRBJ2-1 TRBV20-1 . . CSAGGFNEQFF TGCAGTGCTGGGGGGTTTAATGAGCAGTTCTTC
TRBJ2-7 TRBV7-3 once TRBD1 CASSSRQGGEQYF TGTGCCAGCAGCTCCCGACAGGGGGGCGAGCAGTACTTC
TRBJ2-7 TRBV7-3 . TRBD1 CASSTGTGTYEQYF TGTGCCAGCAGCACCGGGACAGGGACCTACGAGCAGTACTTC
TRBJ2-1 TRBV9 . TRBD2 CASSRAGGPLYEQFF TGTGCCAGCAGCAGAGCGGGAGGGCCCCTCTATGAGCAGTTCTTC
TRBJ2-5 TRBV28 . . CASSLSLLVKETQYF TGTGCCAGCAGTTTATCTTTATTAGTGAAAGAGACCCAGTACTTC
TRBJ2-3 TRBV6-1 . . CASSGGPRGDTQYF TGTGCCAGCAGTGGGGGACCTAGAGGGGATACGCAGTATTTT
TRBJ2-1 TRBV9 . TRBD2 CASSVVAGGPDEQFF TGTGCCAGCAGCGTAGTCGCGGGAGGGCCCGATGAGCAGTTCTTC
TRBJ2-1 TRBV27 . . CASSEGLTGNEQFF TGTGCCAGCTCCGAGGGCCTAACGGGGAATGAGCAGTTCTTC
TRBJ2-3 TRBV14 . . CASSPGPHFTDTQYF TGTGCCAGCAGCCCCGGACCGCACTTCACAGATACGCAGTATTTT
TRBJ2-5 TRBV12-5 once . CALTELQETQYF TGTGCGCTGACGGAACTCCAAGAGACCCAGTACTTC
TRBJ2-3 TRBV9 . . CASSSSVSPLTDTQYF TGTGCCAGCAGTTCCTCCGTCTCCCCCCTCACAGATACGCAGTATTTT
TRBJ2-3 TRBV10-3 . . CAISVGRSTDTQYF TGTGCCATCAGTGTTGGCAGGAGCACAGATACGCAGTATTTT
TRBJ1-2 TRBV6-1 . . CASSEFGGGYGYTF TGTGCCAGCAGTGAATTCGGTGGGGGCTATGGCTACACCTTC
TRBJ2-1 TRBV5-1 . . CASSGLSGGEQFF TGCGCCAGCAGCGGTCTGTCAGGAGGCGAGCAGTTCTTC
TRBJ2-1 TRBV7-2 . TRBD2 CASSLGSSGPPYNEQFF TGTGCCAGCAGCCTAGGAAGTAGCGGGCCCCCATACAATGAGCAGTTCTTC
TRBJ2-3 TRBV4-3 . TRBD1 CASSPWDRGTDTQYF TGCGCCAGCAGCCCCTGGGACAGGGGGACAGATACGCAGTATTTT
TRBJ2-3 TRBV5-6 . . CASSLKGGTDTQYF TGTGCCAGCAGCTTGAAAGGCGGCACAGATACGCAGTATTTT
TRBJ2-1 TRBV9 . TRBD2 CASSSGLAGVGDNEQFF TGTGCCAGCAGCTCAGGACTAGCGGGAGTCGGCGACAATGAGCAGTTCTTC
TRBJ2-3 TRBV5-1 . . CASRASTDTQYF TGCGCCAGCAGAGCTTCCACAGATACGCAGTATTTT
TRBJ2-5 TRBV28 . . CASSWAVRGNQETQYF TGTGCCAGCAGTTGGGCGGTGCGGGGCAACCAAGAGACCCAGTACTTC
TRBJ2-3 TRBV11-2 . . CASSLVRVGPDTQYF TGTGCCAGCAGCTTAGTCAGGGTCGGACCAGATACGCAGTATTTT
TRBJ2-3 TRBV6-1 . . CASSETNTQYF TGTGCCAGCAGTGAAACAAATACGCAGTATTTT
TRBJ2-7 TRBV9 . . CASSVGGGGDPNEQYF TGTGCCAGCAGCGTAGGTGGAGGGGGCGATCCCAACGAGCAGTACTTC
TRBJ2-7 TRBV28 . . CASTTPGRVAYEQYF TGTGCCAGCACCACTCCCGGCAGGGTAGCCTACGAGCAGTACTTC